These 21 T cell receptor beta chains originate from one sample sequenced in a study of identical twins. TCRdb re-derived calls from the 5' RACE reads in MiXCR, one entry per CDR3 protein. The table shows approximately 1.8 million distinct CDR3 sequences, with around 29% occurring only once. Sequences were obtained from cord blood. These receptors came from a newborn girl in good health.

This clonotype was seen repeatedly, ten times or more. The chain combines TRBV2 with TRBJ2-3, with D maybe TRBD1 (5 bases). CDR1 and CDR2 (germline): SNHLY, FYNNEI. The CDR3 contains 17 residues. V was cut by 5 bases and J by 0 bases, with 18 bases left in between. CDR3 coding DNA: TGTGCCAGCAGTTCTCTCCCGACAGTCTCTAGCACAGATACGCAGTATTTT. Its protein product is CASSSLPTVSSTDTQYF.

Note on this clonotype: One junction end does not reproduce the germline sequence, and a read error may be involved. The V gene is TRBV10-3, the J gene TRBJ2-7, with D perhaps matching TRBD1 or TRBD2 (5 bases each). Germline V gene data show CDR1 as ENHRY and CDR2 as SYGVKD. There are 12 residues in the CDR3. The DNA for the CDR3 is TGTGCCAGGGGACCCATCTCCCACGAGCAGTACTTC. Translating it yields CARGPISHEQYF.

The chain links TRBV20-1 to TRBJ2-3, with D perhaps TRBD1 or TRBD2 (5 bases each). The CDR3 totals 13 residues. Germline V gene data show CDR1 as DFQATT and CDR2 as SNEGSKA (reference sequence). CDR3 loop: CGLRSGATDTQYF. The CDR3 bases are TGCGGACTTCGATCCGGGGCCACAGATACGCAGTATTTT.

The chain is built from TRBV27 and TRBJ2-7; 7 nucleotides agree with TRBD1. Germline V gene data show CDR1 as MNHEY and CDR2 as SMNVEV (reference sequence). There are 14 residues in the CDR3. J gave up 5 bases and V 2 bases, and 6 bases lay outside the gene matches. CDR3 sequence (DNA): TGTGCCAGCAGTTTACGGCAGGGGGTGAACGAGCAGTACTTC. It yields the protein CASSLRQGVNEQYF.

This clonotype was seen only a few times. This chain connects TRBV7-2 to TRBJ2-1, with 8 bases fitting TRBD2. CDR1 is SGHTA, CDR2 FQGNSA, per germline. The V and J ends lost 2 bases and 1 base, in that order; junction bases with no gene match: 7. The CDR3 length is 17 residues. The CDR3 region has the DNA TGTGCCAGCAGCTTACGTAGCGGGGTAAGGTCCTACAATGAGCAGTTCTTC. Translation gives CASSLRSGVRSYNEQFF.

Points on this clonotype: The junction does not match germline at one end; this may be a read error. The genes are TRBV6-5 and TRBJ2-7, with 12 bases lining up with TRBD2. This CDR3 contains 16 residues. Per the germline V gene, CDR1 is MNHEY and CDR2 is SVGAGI. The CDR3 spells CASSHSGLAGPGEQYF. The CDR3 nucleotides read TGTGCCAGCAGTCACTCAGGACTAGCGGGACCGGGCGAGCAGTACTTC.

This clonotype was observed many times. This rearrangement joins TRBV10-3 to TRBJ2-1; 11 bases match TRBD2. CDR3 length: 13 amino acids. Germline V gene data show CDR1 as ENHRY and CDR2 as SYGVKD. The V and J ends lost 4 bases and 7 bases, in that order; junction bases with no gene match: 0. The CDR3 here is CAISGTSGNEQFF. The CDR3 coding sequence is TGTGCCATCAGTGGGACTAGCGGGAATGAGCAGTTCTTC.

The J gene is TRBJ2-1, the V gene TRBV7-9, with D perhaps matching TRBD2 (5 bases). This CDR3 region has 15 residues. V lost 5 bases, J lost 0 bases, and 11 bases lay in between. Germline CDR1 is SEHNR and CDR2 is FQNEAQ (reference sequence). CDR3 sequence reads: CASSESGYSYNEQFF. CDR3 nucleotides: TGTGCCAGCAGCGAAAGCGGATACTCCTACAATGAGCAGTTCTTC.

This clonotype was recorded a few times. V gene TRBV11-2 combines with J gene TRBJ1-2, with a tentative D call TRBD1 (5 bases). V gave up 3 bases and J gave up 4 bases, with 9 bases separating them. The CDR3 extends over 13 amino acids. The germline CDR1 and CDR2 sequences are SGHAT and FQNNGV. CDR3: CASSLHGGYGYTF. The CDR3 coding sequence is TGTGCCAGCAGCTTGCATGGGGGCTATGGCTACACCTTC.

The rearrangement uses TRBV20-1 and TRBJ2-7, with 8 bases aligning to TRBD2. The last part of the DNA fits TRBJ2-5 better; the J call may be wrong. The CDR3 runs to 13 residues. The germline gives CDR1 DFQATT, CDR2 SNEGSKA (reference sequence). CDR3 loop: CSAQSGRLETQYF. CDR3 nucleotide sequence: TGCAGTGCTCAAAGCGGGAGACTAGAGACCCAGTACTTC.

This clonotype has more than one count but fewer than ten. This chain links TRBV27 with TRBJ2-3; TRBD1 or TRBD2 may be the D gene (6 bases each). Trimming stripped 8 bases from V and 0 bases from J, with 12 bases between. The length of the CDR3 is 14 residues. CDR1 is MNHEY and CDR2 is SMNVEV in the germline V gene (reference sequence). The CDR3 coding sequence is TGTGCCAGCGCCCGGGGGCTAAGCACAGATACGCAGTATTTT. Encoded protein: CASARGLSTDTQYF.

There are a few counts of this clonotype. This rearrangement joins TRBV28 to TRBJ2-7, with D tentatively TRBD2 (5 bases). Germline V gene lookup returns CDR1 MDHEN and CDR2 SYDVKM. The CDR3 totals 12 residues. Between the trimmed V and J ends, which lost 6 bases and 4 bases, there was a span of 10 bases. CDR3 residues: CASRTEGYEQYF. The CDR3 region has the DNA TGTGCCAGCAGGACCGAGGGATACGAGCAGTACTTC.

This clonotype showed up just a few times. V and J are TRBV3-1 and TRBJ2-7; tentative D call: TRBD2 (5 bases). Germline V gene lookup returns CDR1 LGHDT and CDR2 YNNKEL (reference sequence). CDR3 length: 13 residues. The V end was cut by 0 bases, the J end by 6 bases, with 9 bases between. CDR3 DNA: TGTGCCAGCAGCCAAGATCGGAGCGGCGAGCAGTACTTC. It is translated as CASSQDRSGEQYF.

Of note for this clonotype: An end of the junction differs from the germline gene, which may be a read error. This chain links TRBV12-3 or TRBV12-4 with TRBJ2-3, with TRBD2 matching over 7 bases. CDR3 length equals 15 residues. CDR3 in amino acids: CASSFGLVGTDAQYF. The CDR3 DNA reads TGTGCCAGCAGCTTCGGACTAGTGGGCACAGATGCGCAGTATTTT.

This chain uses TRBV6-1 with TRBJ1-6, with D unresolved. The V gene's germline CDR1 is MNHNS and CDR2 SASEGT. Trimming shortened V by 8 bases and J by 10 bases, and 15 bases separated the two germline ends. The CDR3 is made up of 13 amino acids. CDR3 nucleotide sequence: TGTGCCAGCGGCTTTAGTGGGGAGTCACCCCTCCACTTT. This encodes CASGFSGESPLHF.

The chain links TRBV5-1 to TRBJ2-1, with TRBD2 identical over 11 bases. Germline V lookup: CDR1 SGHRS, CDR2 YFSETQ. Trimming took 1 base from V and 5 from J; bases not matched to a gene: 11. The CDR3 spans 18 residues. This CDR3 reads CASSLPRGSTSGDNEQFF. The CDR3 nucleotides are TGCGCCAGCAGCTTGCCGCGGGGTTCGACTAGCGGGGACAATGAGCAGTTCTTC.

CDR3 residues: CASRATESTPYEQYF. For the CDR3, the DNA is TGTGCCAGCAGGGCGACAGAGTCAACCCCCTACGAGCAGTACTTC. The chain is built from TRBV5-5 and TRBJ2-7; tentatively, D is TRBD1 (5 bases). V lost 5 bases and J lost 2, with 17 bases in between. The CDR3 is made up of 15 amino acids. Germline V gene data show CDR1 as SGHKS and CDR2 as YYEKEE (reference sequence).

The rearrangement uses TRBV6-5 and TRBJ2-5, with 10 nucleotides matching TRBD2. This CDR3 region has 15 residues. Germline CDR1 is MNHEY and CDR2 is SVGAGI. Germline trimming cut 5 bases from V and 6 bases from J; bases unmatched to any gene: 9. The DNA for the CDR3 is TGTGCCAGCAGTGCCCCTAGCGGGAGTAGAAAGACCCAGTACTTC. It codes for CASSAPSGSRKTQYF.

This rearrangement joins TRBV4-2 to TRBJ2-1, with 8 bases matching TRBD1. Unmatched junction bases numbered 8, after V lost 1 base and J lost 0 bases. CDR3 length: 18 amino acids. Germline lookup yields CDR1 LGHNA and CDR2 YNFKEQ. CDR3 in DNA: TGTGCCAGCAGCCAAGTCCAGGGGGCGATCCTCTCCTACAATGAGCAGTTCTTC. Translation gives CASSQVQGAILSYNEQFF.

V and J are TRBV7-2 and TRBJ1-2; D gene uncertain. The germline V and J ends were trimmed by 6 bases and 7 bases, with 24 bases remaining between them. The germline V gene has CDR1 SGHTA and CDR2 FQGNSA. CDR3 length equals 16 residues. CDR3 in DNA: TGTGCCAGCAGTTTTACGTCCGGGATGCCGGATGGTGGCTACACCTTC. Translation: CASSFTSGMPDGGYTF.

V and J are TRBV12-3 or TRBV12-4 and TRBJ1-2; TRBD1 might be the D (6 bases). The CDR3 length is 13 residues. V dropped 8 bases and J dropped 4 bases, with 14 bases sitting between them. The CDR3 loop reads CASRAQGIYGYTF. The CDR3 nucleotides are TGTGCCAGCCGCGCGCAGGGGATCTATGGCTACACCTTC.